This paragraph reports one T cell receptor beta chain. The antigen is not known. The CDR3 length is 14 residues. Trimming cost V 3 bases and J 4 bases; bases outside gene matches: 6. Per germline, CDR1 GTSNPN and CDR2 SVGIG (reference sequence). Treatment indicated: oral pan-JAK inhibitor, 5-10 mg twice daily. This sample was taken from a study of CD8+ T cells in alopecia areata. RNA was extracted and reverse transcribed into cDNA as the sequencing template. Some clones are missing from TCRdb's copy, which holds only in-frame ones; the method was immunoSEQ multiplex PCR. The repertoire holds more than 140,000 clones, with about 86% as singletons. Findings and limits, study-wide: Besides other cells, scalp samples also yield sequences of resident alphabeta T cells from normal skin. Many expanded lesional clones remained in scalp and blood on tofacitinib.

The chain recombines TRBV30 with TRBJ2-1; 7 bases fit TRBD1. The receptor was isolated from a human donor with alopecia areata. This specimen was CD8+ T cells sorted from blood, taken at week 4, from a patient treated with tofacitinib. The CDR3 loop is CAWRPLDRYNEQFF. The CDR3 DNA is TGTGCCTGGAGACCCCTGGACAGGTACAATGAGCAGTTCTTC.